A selection of T cell receptor beta chains follows, all from one sample in a study of graft-versus-host responses after intestinal transplantation. No antigen is known for these receptors. Generated by immunoSEQ multiplex PCR, the TCRdb table keeps only in-frame clones and is missing some. The sample contains 90,000 to 150,000 clones, about 93% of which appear only once. Sequences were derived from unstimulated CD4+ T cells sorted from spleen or lymph node cells, sampled before intestinal transplant. The receptors originated from a human donor who received an intestinal transplant. The CDR3 runs from the conserved cysteine through the conserved F or W. D genes are given only for firm matches. The size entry is marked missing in some rows and otherwise reads once, few, many or a size class.

V,J,D,size,CDR3,DNA
TRBV6-5,TRBJ1-5,NA,NA,CASRAEGISSQPQHF,TGTGCCAGCAGGGCGGAGGGTATTTCCAGTCAGCCCCAGCATTTT
TRBV5-4,TRBJ2-7,NA,NA,CASSLASRSYEQYF,TGTGCCAGCAGCTTGGCGTCCAGGTCCTACGAGCAGTACTTC
TRBV19,TRBJ1-1,TRBD1,once,CASSNGQGNTEAFF,TGTGCCAGTAGTAACGGACAGGGGAACACTGAAGCTTTCTTT
TRBV4-1,TRBJ2-1,TRBD2,NA,CASSQASGSDSYNEQFF,TGCGCCAGCAGCCAAGCTAGCGGGAGCGACTCCTACAATGAGCAGTTCTTC
TRBV5-1,TRBJ2-5,NA,NA,CASSPLAGSKVRYF,TGCGCCAGCAGCCCTCTGGCCGGGTCAAAGGTCCGGTACTTC
TRBV15,TRBJ1-1,NA,NA,CATSIGDIEAFF,TGTGCCACCAGCATCGGGGACATCGAAGCTTTCTTT
TRBV7-3,TRBJ1-2,NA,NA,CASSARAADGYTF,TGTGCCAGCAGCGCCCGGGCCGCGGATGGCTACACCTTC
TRBV14,TRBJ1-4,NA,NA,CASSQVGQTF,TGTGCCAGCAGCCAAGTAGGACAGACTTTT
TRBV9,TRBJ2-7,TRBD2,NA,CASSAEASGRVRQYF,TGTGCCAGCAGCGCGGAGGCTAGCGGGAGAGTTCGGCAGTACTTC
TRBV30,TRBJ2-3,NA,NA,CAWTLRADTQYF,TGTGCCTGGACCCTAAGGGCAGATACGCAGTATTTT
TRBV29-1,TRBJ2-2,TRBD1,NA,CSVRDSLITGELFF,TGCAGCGTCCGGGACAGTCTCATCACCGGGGAGCTGTTTTTT
TRBV7-3,TRBJ2-1,NA,few,CASSLTSSEQFF,TGTGCCAGCAGCTTAACCTCCAGTGAGCAGTTCTTC
TRBV29-1,TRBJ1-1,NA,NA,CSVNGNPNTEAFF,TGCAGCGTTAATGGCAATCCGAACACTGAAGCTTTCTTT
TRBV25-1,TRBJ1-1,NA,once,CASSEERLNTEAFF,TGTGCCAGCAGTGAAGAACGACTGAACACTGAAGCTTTCTTT
TRBV15,TRBJ1-1,TRBD1,NA,CAIRPQGPNTEAFF,TGTGCCATCCGCCCACAGGGGCCTAACACTGAAGCTTTCTTT
TRBV28,TRBJ1-1,NA,NA,CASSPVAGVTEAFF,TGTGCCAGCAGCCCGGTAGCAGGGGTCACTGAAGCTTTCTTT
TRBV5-6,TRBJ2-6,NA,NA,CASSLGQGLSGANVLTF,TGTGCCAGCAGCTTGGGTCAGGGGTTGTCTGGGGCCAACGTCCTGACTTTC
TRBV27,TRBJ1-2,TRBD1,NA,CASSSRDRGREGYTF,TGTGCCAGCAGTTCCCGGGACAGGGGGCGGGAGGGCTACACCTTC
TRBV10-3,TRBJ2-7,NA,NA,CAISEDRTYEQYF,TGTGCCATCAGTGAGGACAGGACCTACGAGCAGTACTTC
TRBV27,TRBJ2-3,NA,once,CASRLVSGYYTDTQYF,TGTGCCAGCAGATTAGTTAGCGGCTACTACACAGATACGCAGTATTTT
TRBV5-4,TRBJ2-3,TRBD2,NA,CASSQRTSGKDTQYF,TGTGCCAGCAGCCAGAGGACTAGCGGGAAAGATACGCAGTATTTT
TRBV5-1,TRBJ2-5,TRBD2,NA,CASSFALAEETQYF,TGCGCCAGCAGCTTCGCCCTAGCGGAAGAGACCCAGTACTTC
TRBV30,TRBJ2-7,NA,NA,CACTGPLYEQYF,TGTGCCTGTACGGGCCCTCTCTACGAGCAGTACTTC
TRBV29-1,TRBJ2-7,TRBD1,once,CSVATGATYEQYF,TGCAGCGTTGCCACAGGGGCCACCTACGAGCAGTACTTC
TRBV28,TRBJ2-4,NA,once,CASLWTELNIQYF,TGTGCCAGCCTCTGGACAGAGCTAAACATTCAGTACTTC
TRBV5-8,TRBJ2-7,TRBD1,NA,CASRRGQGATHEQYF,TGTGCCAGCAGGAGGGGACAGGGGGCGACCCACGAGCAGTACTTC
TRBV28,TRBJ1-2,NA,NA,CASSLLGGYGYTF,TGTGCCAGCAGTTTATTAGGGGGCTATGGCTACACCTTC
TRBV9,TRBJ2-5,TRBD2,NA,CASSLWGGETQYF,TGTGCCAGCAGCCTCTGGGGGGGAGAGACCCAGTACTTC
TRBV7-7,TRBJ1-3,TRBD1,NA,CASSRSRGPGNTIYF,TGTGCTAGCAGCCGAAGCAGGGGGCCGGGAAACACCATATATTTT
TRBV30,TRBJ1-5,NA,once,CAWSPDRLGNQPQHF,TGTGCCTGGAGTCCCGACAGGCTGGGCAATCAGCCCCAGCATTTT
TRBV7-9,TRBJ2-3,TRBD2,NA,CASSPTSGETSTDTQYF,TGTGCCAGCAGCCCGACTAGCGGGGAGACTAGCACAGATACGCAGTATTTT
TRBV30,TRBJ2-7,NA,NA,CAWSGDRFYEQYF,TGTGCCTGGAGTGGAGACAGGTTCTACGAGCAGTACTTC
TRBV19,TRBJ1-2,NA,NA,CASSMVYVGTYGYTF,TGTGCCAGTAGTATGGTCTACGTCGGGACCTATGGCTACACCTTC
TRBV7-9,TRBJ2-1,NA,NA,CASSHGERFDEQFF,TGTGCCAGCAGCCACGGGGAACGATTCGATGAGCAGTTCTTC
TRBV27,TRBJ1-3,TRBD1,NA,CATSGTGEPGNTIYF,TGTGCCACCTCCGGGACAGGGGAGCCTGGAAACACCATATATTTT
TRBV28,TRBJ2-4,TRBD2,NA,CASSTRLAGPGSIQYF,TGTGCCAGCAGCACCCGATTAGCGGGGCCGGGGAGCATTCAGTACTTC
TRBV5-1,TRBJ2-3,TRBD2,once,CASSLGLSSGSLTDTQYF,TGCGCCAGCAGCTTGGGCTTGTCTAGCGGGAGTCTCACAGATACGCAGTATTTT